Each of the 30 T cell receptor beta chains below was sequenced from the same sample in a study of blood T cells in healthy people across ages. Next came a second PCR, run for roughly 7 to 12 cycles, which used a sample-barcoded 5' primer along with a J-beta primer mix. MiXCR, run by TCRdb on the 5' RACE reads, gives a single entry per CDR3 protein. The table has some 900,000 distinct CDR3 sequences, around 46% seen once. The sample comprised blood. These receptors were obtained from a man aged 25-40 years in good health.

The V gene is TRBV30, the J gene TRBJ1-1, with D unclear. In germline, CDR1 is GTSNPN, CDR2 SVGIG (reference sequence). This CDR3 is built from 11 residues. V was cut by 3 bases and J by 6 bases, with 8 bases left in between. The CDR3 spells CAWRPKAEAFF. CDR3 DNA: TGTGCCTGGAGACCGAAGGCTGAAGCTTTCTTT.

Here the CDR3 reads CASSPETSGGAIFDTQYF. As DNA, the CDR3 is TGCGCCAGCAGCCCTGAGACTAGCGGGGGGGCCATTTTCGATACGCAGTATTTT. V and J are TRBV4-1 and TRBJ2-3; 14 positions match TRBD2. Germline loops: CDR1 MGHRA, CDR2 YSYEKL. The CDR3 has 18 residues. The J segment lost 6 bases and the V segment lost 4 bases, leaving 12 bases of the junction unmatched.

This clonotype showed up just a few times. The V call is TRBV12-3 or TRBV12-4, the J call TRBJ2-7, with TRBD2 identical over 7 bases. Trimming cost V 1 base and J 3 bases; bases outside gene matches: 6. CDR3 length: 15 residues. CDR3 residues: CASSLGPGEGYEQYF. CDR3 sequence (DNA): TGTGCCAGCAGTTTAGGCCCGGGGGAGGGCTACGAGCAGTACTTC.

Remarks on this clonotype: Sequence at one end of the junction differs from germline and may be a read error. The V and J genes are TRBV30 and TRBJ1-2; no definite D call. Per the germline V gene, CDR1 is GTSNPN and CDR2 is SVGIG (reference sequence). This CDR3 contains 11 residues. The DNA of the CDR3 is TGTGCCGGGAGCCGGGAAGGGGGCTACACCTTC. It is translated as CAGSREGGYTF.

DNA for the CDR3: TGCGCCAGCAGCCAAGATCCCTCTTTAAGGGGGCCGAACGAGCAGTACTTC. It specifies CASSQDPSLRGPNEQYF. The chain carries TRBV4-1 and TRBJ2-5, with 7 bases matching TRBD1. The last part of the DNA fits TRBJ2-7 better; the J call may be wrong. The CDR3 spans 17 residues. Germline CDR1 is MGHRA and CDR2 is YSYEKL.

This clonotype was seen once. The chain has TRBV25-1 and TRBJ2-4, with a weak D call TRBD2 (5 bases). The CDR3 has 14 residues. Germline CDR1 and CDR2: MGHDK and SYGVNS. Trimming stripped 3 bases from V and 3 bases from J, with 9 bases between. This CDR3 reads CASSEYGNKNIQYF. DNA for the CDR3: TGTGCCAGCAGTGAGTACGGGAACAAAAACATTCAGTACTTC.

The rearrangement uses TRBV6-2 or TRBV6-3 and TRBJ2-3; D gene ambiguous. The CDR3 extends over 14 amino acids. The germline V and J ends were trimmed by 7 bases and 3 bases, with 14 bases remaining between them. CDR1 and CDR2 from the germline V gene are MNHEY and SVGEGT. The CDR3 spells CASTDRPETDTQYF. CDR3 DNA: TGTGCCAGCACCGACCGGCCAGAAACAGATACGCAGTATTTT.

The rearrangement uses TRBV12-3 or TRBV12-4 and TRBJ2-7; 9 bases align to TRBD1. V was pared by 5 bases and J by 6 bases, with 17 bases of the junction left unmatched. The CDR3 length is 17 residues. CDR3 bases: TGTGCCAGCAGTCCAGGGAGAACCGGGACAGGGCTTAGCGAGCAGTACTTC. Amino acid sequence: CASSPGRTGTGLSEQYF.

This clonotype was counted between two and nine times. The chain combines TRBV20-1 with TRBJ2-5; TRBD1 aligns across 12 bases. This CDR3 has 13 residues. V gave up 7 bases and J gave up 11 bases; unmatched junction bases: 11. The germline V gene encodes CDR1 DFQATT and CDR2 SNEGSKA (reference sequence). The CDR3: CSVTGTGGARQYF. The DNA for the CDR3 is TGCAGTGTAACCGGGACAGGGGGCGCAAGGCAGTACTTC.

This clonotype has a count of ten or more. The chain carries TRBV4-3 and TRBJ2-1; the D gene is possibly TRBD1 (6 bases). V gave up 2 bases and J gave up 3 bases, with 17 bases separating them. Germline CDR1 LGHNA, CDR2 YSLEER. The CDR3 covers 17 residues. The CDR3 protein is CASSQSLGQTIYNEQFF. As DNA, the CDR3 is TGCGCCAGCAGCCAATCCCTCGGACAGACAATCTACAATGAGCAGTTCTTC.

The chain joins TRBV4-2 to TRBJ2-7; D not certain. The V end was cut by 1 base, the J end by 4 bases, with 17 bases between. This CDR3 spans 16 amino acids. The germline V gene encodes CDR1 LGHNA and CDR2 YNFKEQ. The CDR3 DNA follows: TGTGCCAGCAGCCAAGTGGGTCAGCCACCACTGTACGAGCAGTACTTC. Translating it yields CASSQVGQPPLYEQYF.

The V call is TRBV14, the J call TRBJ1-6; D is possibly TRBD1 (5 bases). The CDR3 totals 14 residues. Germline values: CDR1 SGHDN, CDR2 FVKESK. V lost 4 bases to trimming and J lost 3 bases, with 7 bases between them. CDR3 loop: CASSPGNYNSPLHF. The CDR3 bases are TGTGCCAGCAGCCCAGGGAACTATAATTCACCCCTCCACTTT.

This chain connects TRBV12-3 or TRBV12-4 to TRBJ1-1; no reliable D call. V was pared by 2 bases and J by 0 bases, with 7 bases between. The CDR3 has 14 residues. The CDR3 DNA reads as TGTGCCAGCAGTTTATCGCGGATGAACACTGAAGCTTTCTTT. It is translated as CASSLSRMNTEAFF.

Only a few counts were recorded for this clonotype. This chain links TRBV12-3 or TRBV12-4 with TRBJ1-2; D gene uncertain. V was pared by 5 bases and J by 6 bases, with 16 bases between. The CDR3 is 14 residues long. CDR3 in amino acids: CASSLPPGLHGYTF. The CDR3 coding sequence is TGTGCCAGCAGTCTTCCACCGGGTCTTCATGGCTACACCTTC.

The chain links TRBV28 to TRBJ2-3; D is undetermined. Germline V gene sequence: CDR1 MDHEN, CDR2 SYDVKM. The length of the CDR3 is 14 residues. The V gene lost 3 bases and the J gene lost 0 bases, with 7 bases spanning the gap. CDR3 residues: CASSFRPSTDTQYF. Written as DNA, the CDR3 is TGTGCCAGCAGTTTTAGGCCTAGCACAGATACGCAGTATTTT.

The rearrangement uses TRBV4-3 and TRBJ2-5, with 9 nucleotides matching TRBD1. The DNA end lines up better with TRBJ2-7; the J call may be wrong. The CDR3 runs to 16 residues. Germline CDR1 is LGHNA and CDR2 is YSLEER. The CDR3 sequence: CASSQDPGQGTYEQYF. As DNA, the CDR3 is TGCGCCAGCAGCCAAGACCCGGGACAGGGAACCTACGAGCAGTACTTC.

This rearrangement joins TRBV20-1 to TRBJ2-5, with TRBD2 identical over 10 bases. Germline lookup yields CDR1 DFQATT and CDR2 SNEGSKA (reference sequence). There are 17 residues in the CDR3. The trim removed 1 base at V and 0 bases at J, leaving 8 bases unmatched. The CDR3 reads CSARAYGSGGNQETQYF. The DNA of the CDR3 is TGCAGTGCTAGAGCTTATGGTAGCGGGGGGAACCAAGAGACCCAGTACTTC.

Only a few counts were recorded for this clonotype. The CDR3 DNA follows: TGTGCCAGCAGTTGGACAGGGGCCGTATCCTACGAGCAGTACTTC. This codes for CASSWTGAVSYEQYF. This rearrangement joins TRBV6-2 or TRBV6-3 to TRBJ2-4, with 9 positions matching TRBD1. The assigned J gene may be wrong: the sequence end matches TRBJ2-7 better. Germline V gene data show CDR1 as MNHEY and CDR2 as SVGEGT. The CDR3 length is 15 residues.

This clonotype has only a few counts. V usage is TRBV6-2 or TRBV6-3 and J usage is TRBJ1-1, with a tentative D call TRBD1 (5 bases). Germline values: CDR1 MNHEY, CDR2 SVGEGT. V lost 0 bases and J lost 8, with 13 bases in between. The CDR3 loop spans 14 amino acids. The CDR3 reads CASSYSFTGLEAFF. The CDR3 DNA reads TGTGCCAGCAGTTACTCGTTCACAGGCCTGGAAGCTTTCTTT.

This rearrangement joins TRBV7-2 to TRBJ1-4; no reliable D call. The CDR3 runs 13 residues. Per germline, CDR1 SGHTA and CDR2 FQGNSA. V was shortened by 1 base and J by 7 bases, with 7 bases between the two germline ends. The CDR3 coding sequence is TGTGCCAGCAGCTTAGATTGGGCTGAAAAACTGTTTTTT. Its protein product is CASSLDWAEKLFF. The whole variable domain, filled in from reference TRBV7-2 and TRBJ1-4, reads GAGVSQSPSNKVTEKGKDVELRCDPISGHTALYWYRQSLGQGLEFLIYFQGNSAPDKSGLPSDRFSAERTGGSVSTLTIQRTQQEDSAVYLCASSLDWAEKLFFGSGTQLSVL.

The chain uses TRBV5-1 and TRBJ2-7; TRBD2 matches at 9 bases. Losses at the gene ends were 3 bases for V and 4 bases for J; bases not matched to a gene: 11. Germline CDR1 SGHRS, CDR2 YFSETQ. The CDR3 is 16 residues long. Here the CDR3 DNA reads TGCGCCAGCAGCTCTCCCAGCGGCGGGGGGGCGTACGAGCAGTACTTC. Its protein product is CASSSPSGGGAYEQYF.

CDR3 coding DNA: TGTGCCAGCAGCCAAGATCAGTACAGCAATGAGCAGTTCTTC. Its translation: CASSQDQYSNEQFF. The chain uses TRBV4-2 and TRBJ2-1; D remains unclear. The CDR3 is 14 residues long. Trimming pared 0 bases from V and 6 bases from J, leaving 9 bases between. Germline V gene lookup returns CDR1 LGHNA and CDR2 YNFKEQ.

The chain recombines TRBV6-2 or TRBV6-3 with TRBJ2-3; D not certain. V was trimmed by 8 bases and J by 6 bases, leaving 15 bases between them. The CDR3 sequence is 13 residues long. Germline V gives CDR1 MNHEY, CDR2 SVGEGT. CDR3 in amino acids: CASVLDHSDTQYF. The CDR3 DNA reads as TGTGCCAGCGTCTTGGACCATTCGGATACGCAGTATTTT.

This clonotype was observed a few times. The DNA for the CDR3 is TGTGCCAGCAGCGTAGTGGGAAGAGACCAAGAGACCCAGTACTTC. Translated: CASSVVGRDQETQYF. V gene TRBV9 combines with J gene TRBJ2-5; D not certain. Trimming shortened V by 0 bases and J by 0 bases, and 9 bases separated the two germline ends. Germline V gene data show CDR1 as SGDLS and CDR2 as YYNGEE. CDR3 length: 15 residues.

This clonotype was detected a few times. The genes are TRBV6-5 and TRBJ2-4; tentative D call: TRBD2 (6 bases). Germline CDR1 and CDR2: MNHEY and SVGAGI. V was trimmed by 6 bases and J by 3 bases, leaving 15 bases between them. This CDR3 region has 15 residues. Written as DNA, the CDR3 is TGTGCCAGCAGGAGGAGGGGCTCGGACAAAAACATTCAGTACTTC. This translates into CASRRRGSDKNIQYF.

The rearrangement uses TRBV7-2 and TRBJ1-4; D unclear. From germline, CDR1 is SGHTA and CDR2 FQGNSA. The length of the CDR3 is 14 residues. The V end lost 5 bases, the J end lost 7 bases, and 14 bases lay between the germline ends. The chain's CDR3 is CASSQMVRGEKLFF. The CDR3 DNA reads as TGTGCCAGCAGCCAGATGGTCCGGGGTGAAAAACTGTTTTTT.

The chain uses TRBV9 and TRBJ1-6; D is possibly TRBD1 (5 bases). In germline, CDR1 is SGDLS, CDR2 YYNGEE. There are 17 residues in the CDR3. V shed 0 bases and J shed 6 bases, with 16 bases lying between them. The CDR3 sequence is CASSVGWIGQGNSPLHF. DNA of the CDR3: TGTGCCAGCAGCGTAGGGTGGATCGGCCAGGGTAATTCACCCCTCCACTTT.

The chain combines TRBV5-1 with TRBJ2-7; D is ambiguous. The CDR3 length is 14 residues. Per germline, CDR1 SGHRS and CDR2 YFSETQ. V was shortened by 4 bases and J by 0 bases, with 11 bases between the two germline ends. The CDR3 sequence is CASSPDKASYEQYF. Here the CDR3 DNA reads TGCGCCAGCAGCCCTGACAAGGCCTCCTACGAGCAGTACTTC.

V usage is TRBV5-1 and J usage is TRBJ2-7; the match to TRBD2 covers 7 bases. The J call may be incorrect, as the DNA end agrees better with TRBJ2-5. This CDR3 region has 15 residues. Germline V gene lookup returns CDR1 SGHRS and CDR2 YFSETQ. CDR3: CASSPSGARQETQYF. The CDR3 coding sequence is TGCGCCAGCAGCCCAAGCGGGGCCCGACAAGAGACCCAGTACTTC.

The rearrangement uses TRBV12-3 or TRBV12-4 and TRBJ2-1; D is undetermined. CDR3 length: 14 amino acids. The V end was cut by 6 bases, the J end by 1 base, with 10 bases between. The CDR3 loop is CASSPHMSYNEQFF. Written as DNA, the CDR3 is TGTGCCAGCAGCCCCCATATGTCCTACAATGAGCAGTTCTTC.